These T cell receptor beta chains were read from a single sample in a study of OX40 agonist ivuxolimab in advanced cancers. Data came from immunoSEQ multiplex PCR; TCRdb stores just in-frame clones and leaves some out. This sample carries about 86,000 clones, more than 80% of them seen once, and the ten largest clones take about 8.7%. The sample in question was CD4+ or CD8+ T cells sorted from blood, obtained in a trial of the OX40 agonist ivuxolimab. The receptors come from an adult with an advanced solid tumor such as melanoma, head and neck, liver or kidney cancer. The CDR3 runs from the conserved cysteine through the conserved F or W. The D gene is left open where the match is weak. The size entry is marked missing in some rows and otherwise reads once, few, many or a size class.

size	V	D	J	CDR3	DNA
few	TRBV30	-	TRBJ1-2	CAWSDGTSRYTF	TGTGCCTGGAGTGACGGGACATCTCGCTACACCTTC
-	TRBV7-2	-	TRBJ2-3	CASSLKTTHPQYF	TGTGCCAGCAGCTTAAAGACGACCCATCCGCAGTATTTT
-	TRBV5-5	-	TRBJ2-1	CASSSSGATDEQFF	TGTGCCAGCAGCTCCTCTGGAGCTACGGATGAGCAGTTCTTC
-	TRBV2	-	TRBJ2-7	CASSEQGSSYEQYF	TGTGCCAGCAGTGAACAGGGAAGCTCCTACGAGCAGTACTTC
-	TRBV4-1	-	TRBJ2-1	CASSQGTEYNEQFF	TGCGCCAGCAGCCAAGGGACGGAGTACAATGAGCAGTTCTTC
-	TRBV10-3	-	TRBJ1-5	CAISGTENQPQHF	TGTGCCATCAGTGGGACCGAAAATCAGCCCCAGCATTTT
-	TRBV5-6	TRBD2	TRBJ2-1	CASSFTGGGSSHNEQFF	TGTGCCAGCAGCTTTACTGGTGGCGGGAGCTCTCACAATGAGCAGTTCTTC
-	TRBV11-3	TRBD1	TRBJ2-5	CASSLVGDSFQETQYF	TGTGCCAGCAGCTTAGTTGGGGACAGCTTCCAAGAGACCCAGTACTTC
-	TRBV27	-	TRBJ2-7	CASGTGAGISEQYF	TGTGCCAGCGGTACCGGGGCCGGGATTAGCGAGCAGTACTTC
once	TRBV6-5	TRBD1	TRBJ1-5	CASSYVQGQGNQPQHF	TGTGCCAGCAGTTACGTCCAGGGACAGGGGAACCAGCCCCAGCATTTT